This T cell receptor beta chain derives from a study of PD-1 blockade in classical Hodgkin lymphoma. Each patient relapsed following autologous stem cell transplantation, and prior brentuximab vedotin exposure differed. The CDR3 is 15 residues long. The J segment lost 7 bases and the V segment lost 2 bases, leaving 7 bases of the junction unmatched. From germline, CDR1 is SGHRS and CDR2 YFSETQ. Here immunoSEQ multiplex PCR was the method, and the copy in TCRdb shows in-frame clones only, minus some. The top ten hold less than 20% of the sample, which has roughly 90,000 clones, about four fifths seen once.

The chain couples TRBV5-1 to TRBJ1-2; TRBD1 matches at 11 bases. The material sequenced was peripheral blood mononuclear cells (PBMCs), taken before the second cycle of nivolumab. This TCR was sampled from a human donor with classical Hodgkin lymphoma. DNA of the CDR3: TGCGCCAGCAGCTTCGCCGGGACAGGGGGAAGTGGCTACACCTTC. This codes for CASSFAGTGGSGYTF. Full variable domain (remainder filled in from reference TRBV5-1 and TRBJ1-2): KAGVTQTPRYLIKTRGQQVTLSCSPISGHRSVSWYQQTPGQGLQFLFEYFSETQRNKGNFPGRFSGRQFSNSRSEMNVSTLELGDSALYLCASSFAGTGGSGYTFGSGTRLTVV.